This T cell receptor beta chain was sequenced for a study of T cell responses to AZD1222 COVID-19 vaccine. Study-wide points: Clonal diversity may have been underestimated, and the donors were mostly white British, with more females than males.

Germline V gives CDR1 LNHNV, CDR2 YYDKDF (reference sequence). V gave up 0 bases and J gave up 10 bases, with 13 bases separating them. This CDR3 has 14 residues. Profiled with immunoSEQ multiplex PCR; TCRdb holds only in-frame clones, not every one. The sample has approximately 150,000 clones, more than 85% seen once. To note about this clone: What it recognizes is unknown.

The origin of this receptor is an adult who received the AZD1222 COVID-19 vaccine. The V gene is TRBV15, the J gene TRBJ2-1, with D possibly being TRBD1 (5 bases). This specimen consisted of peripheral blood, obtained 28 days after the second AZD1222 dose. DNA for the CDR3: TGTGCCACCAGCAGAGATCATGAGACAGTGGAGCAGTTCTTC. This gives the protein CATSRDHETVEQFF.